These T cell receptor beta chains were read from a single sample in a study of blood T cells in healthy people across ages. TCRdb itself ran the 5' RACE reads through MiXCR, one entry per CDR3 protein. The table lists over 700,000 distinct CDR3 sequences, 53% of them singletons. Material for sequencing was blood. Source of these receptors: a man older than 75 in good health. Each CDR3 is given with its conserved first and last residue. D genes are given only for firm matches. Where a row states a size, it is once, few, many or the class of an expanded clone; other rows omit it.

TRBV20-1	NA	TRBJ1-1	TRBD1	15	TGCAGTGCTTCACCCGGGGACAGGGCAAACACTGAAGCTTTCTTT	CSASPGDRANTEAFF
TRBV20-1	NA	TRBJ2-7	TRBD2	12	TGCAGTCCCGGACTAGCGAACTACGAGCAGTACTTC	CSPGLANYEQYF
TRBV7-3	NA	TRBJ1-6	TRBD1	15	TGTGCCAGCAGCCCCCAGGGGGGGGCGTCCTCACCCCTCCACTTT	CASSPQGGASSPLHF
TRBV11-1	NA	TRBJ2-7	TRBD2	15	TGTGCCAGCAGCTCGGGAGGGATCGGGGCCTACGAGCAGTACTTC	CASSSGGIGAYEQYF
TRBV18	NA	TRBJ2-5	NA	12	TGTGCCAGCTCACCATTCTCGGAGACCCAGTACTTC	CASSPFSETQYF
TRBV5-1	NA	TRBJ2-5	TRBD2	17	TGCGCCAGCAGCTCCAGGACGACTAGCGGCTACCAAGAGACCCAGTACTTC	CASSSRTTSGYQETQYF
TRBV5-1	few	TRBJ2-3	NA	14	TGCGCCAGCAGCTTGGAAGGGGCCGAAGATACGCAGTATTTT	CASSLEGAEDTQYF
TRBV2	NA	TRBJ2-3	TRBD2	16	TGTGCCAGCAGTGACCCAGCGGGAGAGATCACAGATACGCAGTATTTT	CASSDPAGEITDTQYF
TRBV5-6	NA	TRBJ1-1	TRBD1	17	TGTGCCAGCAGCCAACCCGACGTGACAGGGCAAATCGCTGAAGCTTTCTTT	CASSQPDVTGQIAEAFF
TRBV5-1	NA	TRBJ2-7	NA	14	TGCGCCAGCAGCTCCATAGCGTTTTCCTACGAGCAGTACTTC	CASSSIAFSYEQYF
TRBV21-1	NA	TRBJ1-2	NA	15	TGTGCCAGCGGCAAAGAAAGGACAGGGAGCCATGGCTACACCTTC	CASGKERTGSHGYTF
TRBV5-1	NA	TRBJ2-1	NA	12	TGCGCCAGCAGCATTCCAAAGAATGAGCAGTTCTTC	CASSIPKNEQFF
TRBV12-3/TRBV12-4	NA	TRBJ2-7	TRBD1	15	TGTGCCAGCAGTCTAGCGGGACAGGGGGCTAGCGAGCAGTACTTC	CASSLAGQGASEQYF
TRBV5-6	NA	TRBJ2-7	NA	15	TGTGCCAGCAGCTTTAGGGGCGGGGCAGCCTACGAGCAGTACTTC	CASSFRGGAAYEQYF
TRBV29-1	NA	TRBJ2-7	NA	12	TGCAGCGCCGCAGGGGGGGGTATCGAGCAGTACTTC	CSAAGGGIEQYF
TRBV6-2/TRBV6-3	NA	TRBJ1-5	TRBD1	16	TGTGCCAGCAGTGTGGACAGGGGGATCTTCAATCAGCCCCAGCATTTT	CASSVDRGIFNQPQHF
TRBV6-2/TRBV6-3	NA	TRBJ2-1	NA	15	TGTGCCAGCAGCCATAGAGCGGCCCCAAGCAATGAGCAGTTCTTC	CASSHRAAPSNEQFF
TRBV7-9	NA	TRBJ1-2	NA	16	TGTGCCAGCAGCTTTAGCCCGGGAAATACTAACTATGGCTACACCTTC	CASSFSPGNTNYGYTF
TRBV12-3/TRBV12-4	NA	TRBJ2-6	TRBD1	18	TGTGCCAGCAGTCATTTCGGGACAGGGTTTTTTGGGGCCAACGTCCTGACTTTC	CASSHFGTGFFGANVLTF
TRBV29-1	few	TRBJ1-1	NA	12	TGCAGCGTTGATAACCGGGGCACTGAAGCTTTCTTT	CSVDNRGTEAFF
TRBV6-2/TRBV6-3	few	TRBJ2-7	TRBD2	16	TGTGCCAGCAGTTACCGCGGACTAGCGGGCCCTTACGAGCAGTACTTC	CASSYRGLAGPYEQYF
TRBV6-2/TRBV6-3	NA	TRBJ2-2	NA	14	TGTGCCAGCAGTTACGCAAGCAGGACCGGGGAGCTGTTTTTT	CASSYASRTGELFF
TRBV6-5	few	TRBJ2-3	NA	14	TGTGCCAGCAGTTACTCGCCTGGGACGGATACGCAGTATTTT	CASSYSPGTDTQYF
TRBV6-5	NA	TRBJ1-2	NA	16	TGTGCCAGCAGTTACGATGCCAGCCCTTTGAACTATGGCTACACCTTC	CASSYDASPLNYGYTF
TRBV9	NA	TRBJ1-1	TRBD1	14	TGTGCCAGCAGCGCCGCAGGGGGCGCGGCTGAAGCTTTCTTT	CASSAAGGAAEAFF
TRBV12-3/TRBV12-4	few	TRBJ1-6	NA	14	TGTGCCAGCAGTTCTCAGGGGCTTGATTCACCCCTCCACTTT	CASSSQGLDSPLHF
TRBV18	NA	TRBJ2-1	NA	13	TGTGCCAGCTCACCTAAGACAGGCAATGAGCAGTTCTTC	CASSPKTGNEQFF
TRBV6-5	NA	TRBJ2-1	TRBD1	15	TGTGCCAGCAGCCGCCAGAGACAGGGTCCCACCGAGCAGTTCTTC	CASSRQRQGPTEQFF
TRBV13	NA	TRBJ1-2	TRBD1	15	TGTGCCAGCAGCTACAACAGGGGCTCTAACTATGGCTACACCTTC	CASSYNRGSNYGYTF